This T cell receptor beta chain was captured by sequencing in a study of blood T cell repertoires in COVID-19. V was pared by 0 bases and J by 5 bases, with 8 bases of the junction left unmatched. CDR3 length equals 16 residues. From germline, CDR1 is MNHEY and CDR2 SVGEGT. Authors' analysis steps: Counts of nucleated cells, estimated from reference gene primer amplification, were obtained. Sequencing used immunoSEQ multiplex PCR; TCRdb keeps in-frame clones, though not all of them. V and J calls and clone size come straight from that table; D and trimming were deduced from the DNA. The data contain tens of thousands of clones, 90% of them singletons.

The chain recombines TRBV6-2 or TRBV6-3 with TRBJ1-1, with 8 nucleotides matching TRBD1. The material sequenced was peripheral blood. This TCR derives from a man aged 45-65 years with COVID-19, enrolled during active disease. CDR3 loop: CASSYSRQGLGTEAFF. The DNA for the CDR3 is TGTGCCAGCAGTTACTCCAGACAGGGGCTTGGGACTGAAGCTTTCTTT.